This T cell receptor beta chain derives from a study of human T cells and chemical hapten exposure. The sample holds a few counts of this clonotype. Time point meaning: patch test 1, 2 weeks after DPC sensitization. Regarding treatment: therapeutic diphenylcyclopropenone sensitization with weekly scalp DPC. Ahead of applying each patch test, blood was sampled. CDR3 length: 16 amino acids. The V and J ends lost 2 bases and 4 bases respectively, with 15 bases between them. From germline, CDR1 is SGHTA and CDR2 FQGNSA. Single cDNA molecules in the library carried unique molecular identifiers attached during preparation. TCRdb ran MiXCR on the RACE reads and lists one entry per CDR3 protein. This sample has a few hundred thousand distinct CDR3 sequences; nearly 5% occur once, and the top ten carry around 2%.

This sequence was found in a woman between 45 and 65 years old with alopecia areata. Some clones in this sample may be carry-over from other donors' samples. The material was whole blood, obtained in connection with sensitization to the hapten diphenylcyclopropenone (DPC). The V and J genes are TRBV7-2 and TRBJ2-1; D is unclear. CDR3 region: CASSLTAGPTYNEQFF. The CDR3 DNA sequence: TGTGCCAGCAGCTTAACGGCAGGCCCTACGTACAATGAGCAGTTCTTC.